One and the same sample provided the 2 T cell receptor beta chains below, sequenced in a study of blood T cell repertoires in COVID-19. Repertoires were generated with immunoSEQ multiplex PCR, while TCRdb's copy carries only in-frame clones and drops some. The sample yields fewer than 450,000 clones, roughly 90% seen once. The specimen was PBMCs or T cells enriched from blood (not recorded which). The receptors shown here come from a woman younger than 45 who had recovered from COVID-19.

V gene TRBV10-1 combines with J gene TRBJ2-2, with TRBD2 matching 12 bases. The V segment lost 6 bases and the J segment 6 bases; nucleotides outside the gene matches: 8. The CDR3 runs 16 residues. From germline, CDR1 is WNHNN and CDR2 SYGVQD (reference sequence). CDR3 amino acids: CASSPHPSGGAGELFF. Written as DNA, the CDR3 is TGCGCCAGCAGCCCTCACCCTAGCGGGGGGGCCGGGGAGCTGTTTTTT.

CDR3 bases: TGCGCCAGCAGCTTAGGTCGGGGGGGCCCCAATGAGCAGTTCTTC. Protein: CASSLGRGGPNEQFF. The chain uses TRBV5-1 and TRBJ2-1, with TRBD2 identical over 8 bases. The germline gives CDR1 SGHRS, CDR2 YFSETQ. CDR3 length equals 15 residues. J was trimmed by 6 bases and V by 2 bases; bases with no gene match: 7.